This T cell receptor (beta chain) was sequenced for a study of graft-versus-host responses after intestinal transplantation. Trimming shortened V by 6 bases and J by 3 bases, and 15 bases separated the two germline ends. Germline loops: CDR1 MNHEY, CDR2 SVGAGI. The CDR3 is made up of 15 amino acids. This clone was recorded a few times. TCRdb keeps only in-frame clones here, not all; method: immunoSEQ multiplex PCR. Counted here are about 21,000 clones, 55% to 65% occurring once; the ten biggest clones make up about 0.94%. This receptor was taken from a human patient who received an intestinal transplant. The chain employs TRBV6-5 and TRBJ1-5; D perhaps matches TRBD1 (6 bases). The sequences come from alloreactive CD4+ T cells from a mixed lymphocyte reaction culture, collected before intestinal transplant. Subset described: CFSE-low proliferating T cells sorted from roughly six-day pre-transplant mixed lymphocyte reaction (GvH or HvG direction). This chain's CDR3 is CASSLQGGDNQPQHF. CDR3 sequence (DNA): TGTGCCAGCAGCTTACAGGGTGGGGACAATCAGCCCCAGCATTTT.